The 24 T cell receptor beta chains below all came from one sample that was sequenced in a study of T cell responses to AZD1222 COVID-19 vaccine. The repertoire was sequenced with immunoSEQ multiplex PCR; TCRdb's copy has only in-frame clones and lacks some. The sample yields about 140,000 clones, about 93% seen once. The source material was peripheral blood, sampled on day 0 of AZD1222 vaccination. The receptors originated from an adult in good health.

The rearrangement joins TRBV20-1 to TRBJ2-1; 7 bases match TRBD2. Per germline, CDR1 DFQATT and CDR2 SNEGSKA (reference sequence). Trimming cost V 3 bases and J 2 bases; bases outside gene matches: 4. The CDR3 spans 14 residues. Here the CDR3 DNA reads TGCAGTGCTAGTAAGCGGGATGCCTACAATGAGCAGTTCTTC. As protein: CSASKRDAYNEQFF.

The chain links TRBV6-1 to TRBJ1-1; TRBD1 matches 10 bases. The germline V gene encodes CDR1 MNHNS and CDR2 SASEGT. The CDR3 totals 15 residues. V lost 3 bases, J lost 2 bases, and 3 bases stayed unmatched. The CDR3 reads CASSEGTGDNTEAFF. CDR3 DNA: TGTGCCAGCAGTGAGGGGACAGGGGACAACACTGAAGCTTTCTTT.

The chain is built from TRBV5-1 and TRBJ2-1; 10 nucleotides line up with TRBD2. The junction had 6 bases not matched to a gene; V was cut back by 0 bases and J by 9 bases. The CDR3 is 15 residues long. Germline V gene data show CDR1 as SGHRS and CDR2 as YFSETQ. The CDR3, as DNA: TGCGCCAGCAGCTTGGCAAGCGGGAGGGCCGTTGAGCAGTTCTTC. As protein: CASSLASGRAVEQFF.

This chain links TRBV19 with TRBJ2-3, with D unresolved. Per the germline V gene, CDR1 is LNHDA and CDR2 is SQIVND (reference sequence). The CDR3 has 14 residues. The V and J ends lost 5 bases and 0 bases respectively, with 9 bases between them. The CDR3 sequence: CASSPESSTDTQYF. The DNA for the CDR3 is TGTGCCAGTAGTCCGGAGTCTAGCACAGATACGCAGTATTTT.

The table lists this clone with a count of one. The CDR3 sequence: CASSNGLAGRQEQYF. In DNA form, the CDR3 reads TGTGCCAGCAGCAACGGACTAGCGGGCCGCCAAGAGCAGTACTTC. The chain recombines TRBV7-2 with TRBJ2-7, with 11 bases lining up with TRBD2. J lost 7 bases, V lost 5 bases, and 10 bases had no gene match. Per the germline V gene, CDR1 is SGHTA and CDR2 is FQGNSA. The CDR3 is 15 amino acids.

The CDR3 is CASSPRRDRGTEAFF. DNA for the CDR3: TGTGCCAGCAGTCCAAGGAGGGATCGGGGCACTGAAGCTTTCTTT. The rearrangement uses TRBV28 and TRBJ1-1; D unresolved. Germline values: CDR1 MDHEN, CDR2 SYDVKM. V lost 5 bases, J lost 4 bases, and 17 bases lay in between. The CDR3 length is 15 residues. Full variable domain (rest looked up from reference TRBV28 and TRBJ1-1): DVKVTQSSRYLVKRTGEKVFLECVQDMDHENMFWYRQDPGLGLRLIYFSYDVKMKEKGDIPEGYSVSREKKERFSLILESASTNQTSMYLCASSPRRDRGTEAFFGQGTRLTVV.

The chain has TRBV27 and TRBJ1-2; unclear D gene. Trimming pared 6 bases from V and 0 bases from J, leaving 11 bases between. CDR1 and CDR2 from the germline V gene are MNHEY and SMNVEV (reference sequence). The CDR3 runs to 14 residues. The CDR3: CASSPTEPNYGYTF. As DNA, the CDR3 is TGTGCCAGCAGCCCCACAGAACCTAACTATGGCTACACCTTC.

This rearrangement joins TRBV19 to TRBJ1-5; tentatively, D is TRBD1 (5 bases). This CDR3 is 13 amino acids long. Trimming removed 1 base at V and 5 bases at J, with 6 bases between. Germline-derived CDR1 and CDR2 are LNHDA and SQIVND (reference sequence). As DNA, the CDR3 is TGTGCCAGTAGTATAGCAGGGCATCAGCCCCAGCATTTT. Translated, it gives CASSIAGHQPQHF.

This chain's CDR3 is CASSPGSSYNSPLHF. CDR3 bases: TGTGCCAGCAGTCCAGGCAGCTCCTATAATTCACCCCTCCACTTT. This chain links TRBV28 with TRBJ1-6; unclear D gene. There are 15 residues in the CDR3. CDR1 MDHEN and CDR2 SYDVKM come from the germline V gene. V lost 5 bases and J 0 bases, leaving 8 bases between the germline ends.

The CDR3 spells CASSLGQEETQYF. The CDR3 DNA follows: TGTGCCAGCAGTTTAGGACAGGAAGAGACCCAGTACTTC. The chain links TRBV12-3 or TRBV12-4 to TRBJ2-5; tentatively, D is TRBD1 (6 bases). The CDR3 runs to 13 residues. The V end was cut by 1 base, the J end by 3 bases, with 6 bases between.

The chain recombines TRBV2 with TRBJ1-1, with unresolved D. The germline CDR1 and CDR2 sequences are SNHLY and FYNNEI. The CDR3 length is 13 residues. V dropped 6 bases and J dropped 0 bases, with 8 bases sitting between them. CDR3 sequence (DNA): TGTGCCAGCAGGAACCCCCTGAACACTGAAGCTTTCTTT. Amino acids: CASRNPLNTEAFF.

V usage is TRBV7-8 and J usage is TRBJ2-1; D gene uncertain. Trimming pared 3 bases from V and 1 base from J, leaving 7 bases between. The CDR3 is 14 residues long. CDR1 and CDR2 (germline): SGHVS, FQNEAQ. The CDR3 DNA reads TGTGCCAGCAGCTTCGCTAGATCCTACAATGAGCAGTTCTTC. The encoded protein is CASSFARSYNEQFF.

The chain joins TRBV5-4 to TRBJ2-7; D is unclear. CDR3 length: 12 amino acids. The V gene's germline CDR1 is SGHNT and CDR2 YYREEE (reference sequence). The V end was cut by 0 bases, the J end by 3 bases, with 4 bases between. The CDR3 region has the DNA TGTGCCAGCAGCTTGGCCAGCTACGAGCAGTACTTC. Translation: CASSLASYEQYF.

The chain joins TRBV7-8 to TRBJ1-4; D uncertain. Deletions cut 5 bases from V and 3 bases from J, with 13 bases between. Germline CDR1 and CDR2: SGHVS and FQNEAQ. The CDR3 is made up of 15 amino acids. The CDR3 DNA sequence: TGTGCCAGCAGCCCCCGTCCTCACCCTAATGAAAAACTGTTTTTT. The encoded protein is CASSPRPHPNEKLFF.

The chain uses TRBV27 and TRBJ2-7; unclear D gene. This CDR3 region has 13 residues. Germline CDR1 MNHEY, CDR2 SMNVEV (reference sequence). Trimming left V 3 bases short and J 3 bases short, with 9 bases between. The CDR3 protein is CASSFRRNYEQYF. Here the CDR3 DNA reads TGTGCCAGCAGTTTTCGTAGAAACTACGAGCAGTACTTC.

The gene calls are TRBV5-1 and TRBJ2-5; no reliable D call. This CDR3 has 14 residues. V lost 2 bases, J lost 0 bases, and 8 bases lay in between. Germline CDR1 is SGHRS and CDR2 is YFSETQ. The CDR3 sequence is CASSFTSDQETQYF. CDR3 coding DNA: TGCGCCAGCAGCTTTACCTCTGACCAAGAGACCCAGTACTTC. The full variable domain, rest sourced from reference TRBV5-1 and TRBJ2-5, is KAGVTQTPRYLIKTRGQQVTLSCSPISGHRSVSWYQQTPGQGLQFLFEYFSETQRNKGNFPGRFSGRQFSNSRSEMNVSTLELGDSALYLCASSFTSDQETQYFGPGTRLLVL.

This rearrangement joins TRBV28 to TRBJ1-5; D gene ambiguous. Trimming removed 1 base from V and 9 bases from J, with 7 bases in between. The germline gives CDR1 MDHEN, CDR2 SYDVKM. This CDR3 comprises 12 residues. The CDR3 coding sequence is TGTGCCAGCAGTTTATCTATCGGGCCCCAGCATTTT. Translating gives CASSLSIGPQHF.

The gene calls are TRBV7-9 and TRBJ1-2; 9 bases agree with TRBD1. The CDR3 loop spans 17 amino acids. Germline V gives CDR1 SEHNR, CDR2 FQNEAQ (reference sequence). With V trimmed by 5 bases and J by 5 bases, 15 bases remained unmatched. The CDR3 DNA reads as TGTGCCAGCAGCCCCATCCGGACCGGGACAGGGAGATATGGCTACACCTTC. Protein: CASSPIRTGTGRYGYTF.

This chain joins TRBV3-1 (or the pseudogene TRBV3-2) and TRBJ1-2, with unresolved D. CDR3 length: 12 amino acids. The germline gives CDR1 LGHDT, CDR2 YNNKEL (reference sequence). Trimming shortened V by 1 base and J by 5 bases, and 5 bases separated the two germline ends. DNA of the CDR3: TGTGCCAGCAGCCAAGCGAGGTATGGCTACACCTTC. Its protein is CASSQARYGYTF.

J is TRBJ1-6 and V is TRBV5-1; no clear D. The V and J ends lost 0 bases and 5 bases respectively, with 9 bases between them. The V gene's germline CDR1 is SGHRS and CDR2 YFSETQ. There are 15 residues in the CDR3. In DNA, the CDR3 is TGCGCCAGCAGCTTGGAGGGCGGAGATAATTCACCCCTCCACTTT. This codes for CASSLEGGDNSPLHF.

About this clone: The same CDR3 can be traced to other DNA sequences in this sample. The rearrangement uses TRBV5-1 and TRBJ2-3; D not resolved. CDR1 is SGHRS, CDR2 YFSETQ, per germline. The CDR3 has 12 amino acids. The germline V and J ends were trimmed by 0 bases and 4 bases, with 3 bases remaining between them. This CDR3 reads CASSLGADTQYF. CDR3 nucleotides: TGCGCCAGCAGCTTGGGCGCAGATACGCAGTATTTT.

This chain uses TRBV5-1 with TRBJ2-2, with 12 bases fitting TRBD2. With 3 bases clipped from V and 8 bases from J, the junction kept 2 bases outside the gene matches. The CDR3 is 14 residues long. Germline lookup yields CDR1 SGHRS and CDR2 YFSETQ. CDR3 sequence (DNA): TGCGCCAGCAGCTCGACTAGCGGGAGAGGGGAGCTGTTTTTT. Amino acid sequence: CASSSTSGRGELFF.

The gene calls are TRBV24-1 and TRBJ2-3; D not certain. The CDR3 runs to 16 residues. The germline CDR1 and CDR2 sequences are KGHDR and SFDVKD. Between the trimmed V and J ends, which lost 1 base and 1 base, there was a span of 11 bases. CDR3 amino acids: CATSDFRQAGTDTQYF. CDR3 nucleotides: TGTGCCACCAGTGATTTCCGGCAGGCAGGCACAGATACGCAGTATTTT.

The gene calls are TRBV3-1 (or the pseudogene TRBV3-2) and TRBJ2-1; no clear D gene. Trimming shortened V by 4 bases and J by 6 bases, and 4 bases separated the two germline ends. There are 11 residues in the CDR3. Germline V gives CDR1 LGHDT, CDR2 YNNKEL (reference sequence). The CDR3 coding sequence is TGTGCCAGCAGCCGTTCCAATGAGCAGTTCTTC. Translated: CASSRSNEQFF.